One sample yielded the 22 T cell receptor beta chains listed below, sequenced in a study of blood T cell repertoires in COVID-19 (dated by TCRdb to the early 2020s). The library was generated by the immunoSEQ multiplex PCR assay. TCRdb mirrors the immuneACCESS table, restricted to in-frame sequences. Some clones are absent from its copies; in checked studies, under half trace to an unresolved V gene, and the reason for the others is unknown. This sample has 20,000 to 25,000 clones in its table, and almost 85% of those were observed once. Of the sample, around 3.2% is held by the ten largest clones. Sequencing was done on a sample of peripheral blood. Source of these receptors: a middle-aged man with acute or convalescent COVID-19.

The CDR3 DNA sequence: TGTGCCAGCAGGGGCGGACGGGATGTGGGCTACACCTTC. Translation: CASRGGRDVGYTF. The chain couples TRBV11-2 to TRBJ1-2, with D hard to call. The CDR3 loop spans 13 amino acids. Trimming took off 6 bases at V and 8 bases at J, with 16 bases between the two ends. Germline V CDR1 and CDR2: SGHAT, FQNNGV.

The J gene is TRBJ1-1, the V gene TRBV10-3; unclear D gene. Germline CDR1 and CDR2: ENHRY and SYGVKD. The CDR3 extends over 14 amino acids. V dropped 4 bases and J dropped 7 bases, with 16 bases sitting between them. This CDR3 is CAISGSITRGEAFF. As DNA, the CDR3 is TGTGCCATCAGTGGTAGCATTACTCGGGGTGAAGCTTTCTTT.

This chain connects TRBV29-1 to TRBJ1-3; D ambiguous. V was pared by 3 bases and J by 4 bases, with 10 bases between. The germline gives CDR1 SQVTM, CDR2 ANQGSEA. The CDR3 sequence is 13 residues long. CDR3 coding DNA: TGCAGCGTTGAGGAGGGAACCGGAAACACCATATATTTT. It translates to CSVEEGTGNTIYF.

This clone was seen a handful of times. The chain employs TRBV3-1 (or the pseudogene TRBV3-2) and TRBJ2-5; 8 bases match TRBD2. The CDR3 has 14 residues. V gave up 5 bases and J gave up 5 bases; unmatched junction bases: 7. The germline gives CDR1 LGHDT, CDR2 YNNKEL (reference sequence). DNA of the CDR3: TGTGCCAGCAGCGCGGGAACGGGGGGGGAGACCCAGTACTTC. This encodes CASSAGTGGETQYF.

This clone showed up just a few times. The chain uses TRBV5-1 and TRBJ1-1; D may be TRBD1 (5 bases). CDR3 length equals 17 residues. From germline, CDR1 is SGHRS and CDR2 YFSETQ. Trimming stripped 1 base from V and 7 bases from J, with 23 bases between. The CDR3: CASSLFRDSGTGSEAFF. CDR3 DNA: TGCGCCAGCAGCTTGTTCCGGGACTCCGGGACGGGGAGTGAAGCTTTCTTT.

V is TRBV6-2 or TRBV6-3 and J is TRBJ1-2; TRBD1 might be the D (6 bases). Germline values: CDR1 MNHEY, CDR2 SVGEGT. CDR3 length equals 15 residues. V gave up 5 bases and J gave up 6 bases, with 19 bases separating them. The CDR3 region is CASSRRQGWSNGYTF. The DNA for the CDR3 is TGTGCCAGCAGTCGACGTCAGGGGTGGTCAAATGGCTACACCTTC.

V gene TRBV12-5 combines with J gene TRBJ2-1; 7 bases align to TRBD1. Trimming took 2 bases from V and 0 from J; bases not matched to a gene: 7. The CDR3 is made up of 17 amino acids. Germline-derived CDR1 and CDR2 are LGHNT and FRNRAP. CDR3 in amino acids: CASGLHRGRSSYNEQFF. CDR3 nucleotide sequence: TGTGCTAGTGGTTTGCACAGGGGAAGGAGCTCCTACAATGAGCAGTTCTTC.

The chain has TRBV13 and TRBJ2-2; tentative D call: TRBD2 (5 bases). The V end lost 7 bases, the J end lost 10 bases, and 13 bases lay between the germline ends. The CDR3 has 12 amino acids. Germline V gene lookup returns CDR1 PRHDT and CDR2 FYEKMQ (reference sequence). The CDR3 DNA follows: TGTGCCAGCACAGCTTGGGAGAAGGAGCTGTTTTTT. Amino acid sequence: CASTAWEKELFF.

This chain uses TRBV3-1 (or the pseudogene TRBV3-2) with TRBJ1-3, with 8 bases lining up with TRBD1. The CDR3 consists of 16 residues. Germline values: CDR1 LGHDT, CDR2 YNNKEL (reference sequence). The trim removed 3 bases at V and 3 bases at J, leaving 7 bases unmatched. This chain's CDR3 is CASSQRTGRIGNTIYF. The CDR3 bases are TGTGCCAGCAGCCAGAGGACAGGGAGGATTGGAAACACCATATATTTT.

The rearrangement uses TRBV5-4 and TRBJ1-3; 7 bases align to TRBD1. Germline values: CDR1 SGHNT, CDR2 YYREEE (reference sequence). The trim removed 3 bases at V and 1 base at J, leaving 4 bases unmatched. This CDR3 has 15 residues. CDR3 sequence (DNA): TGTGCCAGCAGCTACCCGGGACAGTCTGGAAACACCATATATTTT. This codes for CASSYPGQSGNTIYF.

Written as DNA, the CDR3 is TGCGCCAGCAGCCAAGAAGCCGGGAGTAACTATGGCTACACCTTC. It translates to CASSQEAGSNYGYTF. This chain connects TRBV4-3 to TRBJ1-2, with no clear D. CDR1 and CDR2 from the germline V gene are LGHNA and YSLEER. This CDR3 region has 15 residues. V was cut by 0 bases and J by 1 base, with 9 bases left in between.

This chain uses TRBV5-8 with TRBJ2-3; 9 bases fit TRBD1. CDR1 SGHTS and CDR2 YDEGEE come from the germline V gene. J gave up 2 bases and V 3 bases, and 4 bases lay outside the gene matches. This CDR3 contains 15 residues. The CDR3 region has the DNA TGTGCCAGCAGCTCGGGACAGGGCTTCACAGATACGCAGTATTTT. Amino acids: CASSSGQGFTDTQYF.

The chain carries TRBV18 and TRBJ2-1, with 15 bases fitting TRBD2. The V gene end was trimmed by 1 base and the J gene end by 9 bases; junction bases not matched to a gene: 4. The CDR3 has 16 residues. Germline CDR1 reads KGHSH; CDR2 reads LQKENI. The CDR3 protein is CASSPQGLAGGGEQFF. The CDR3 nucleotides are TGTGCCAGCTCACCACAGGGACTAGCGGGAGGAGGTGAGCAGTTCTTC. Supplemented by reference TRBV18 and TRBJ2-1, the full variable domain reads NAGVMQNPRHLVRRRGQEARLRCSPMKGHSHVYWYRQLPEEGLKFMVYLQKENIIDESGMPKERFSAEFPKEGPSILRIQQVVRGDSAAYFCASSPQGLAGGGEQFFGPGTRLTVL.

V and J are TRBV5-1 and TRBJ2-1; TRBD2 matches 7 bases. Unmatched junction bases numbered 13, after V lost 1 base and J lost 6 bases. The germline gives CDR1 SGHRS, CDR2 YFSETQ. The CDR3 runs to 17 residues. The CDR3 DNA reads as TGCGCCAGCAGCTTGAGGGCTAGCGGAGGCGGATCCAATGAGCAGTTCTTC. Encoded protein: CASSLRASGGGSNEQFF.

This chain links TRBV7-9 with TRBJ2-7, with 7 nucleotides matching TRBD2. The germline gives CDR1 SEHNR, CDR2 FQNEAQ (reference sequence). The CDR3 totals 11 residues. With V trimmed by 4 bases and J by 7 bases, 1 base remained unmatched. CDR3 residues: CASSSGGEQYF. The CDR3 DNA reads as TGTGCCAGCAGCTCCGGGGGGGAGCAGTACTTC.

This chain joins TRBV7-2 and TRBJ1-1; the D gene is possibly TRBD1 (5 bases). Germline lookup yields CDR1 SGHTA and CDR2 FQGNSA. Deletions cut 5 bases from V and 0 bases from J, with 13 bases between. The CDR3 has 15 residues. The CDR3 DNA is TGTGCCAGCAGCAACATGGACAAAATGAACACTGAAGCTTTCTTT. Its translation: CASSNMDKMNTEAFF.

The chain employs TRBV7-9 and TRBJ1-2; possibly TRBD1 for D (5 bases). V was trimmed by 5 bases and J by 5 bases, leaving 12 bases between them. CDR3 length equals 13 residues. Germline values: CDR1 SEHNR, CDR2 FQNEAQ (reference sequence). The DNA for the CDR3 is TGTGCCAGCAGCCGATTTGACAGTTATGGCTACACCTTC. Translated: CASSRFDSYGYTF.

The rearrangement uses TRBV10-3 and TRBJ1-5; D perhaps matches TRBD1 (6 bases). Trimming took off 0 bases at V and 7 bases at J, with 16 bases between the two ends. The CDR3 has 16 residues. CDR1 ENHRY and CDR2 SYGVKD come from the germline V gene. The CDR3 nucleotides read TGTGCCATCAGTGAGTCGAGCGCAGGGGTAGGGCAGCCCCAGCATTTT. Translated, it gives CAISESSAGVGQPQHF.

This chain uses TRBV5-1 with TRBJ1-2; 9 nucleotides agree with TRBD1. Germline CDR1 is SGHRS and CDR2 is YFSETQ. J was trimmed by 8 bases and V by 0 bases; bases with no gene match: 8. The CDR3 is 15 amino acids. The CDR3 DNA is TGCGCCAGCAGCTTGGGGACAGGGGCCTTAGTCGGCTACACCTTC. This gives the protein CASSLGTGALVGYTF. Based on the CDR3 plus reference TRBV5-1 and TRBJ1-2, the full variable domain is KAGVTQTPRYLIKTRGQQVTLSCSPISGHRSVSWYQQTPGQGLQFLFEYFSETQRNKGNFPGRFSGRQFSNSRSEMNVSTLELGDSALYLCASSLGTGALVGYTFGSGTRLTVV.

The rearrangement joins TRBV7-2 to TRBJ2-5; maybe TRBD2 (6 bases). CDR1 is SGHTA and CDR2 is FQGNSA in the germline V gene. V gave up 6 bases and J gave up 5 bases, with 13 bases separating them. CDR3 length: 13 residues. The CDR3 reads CASRESGVETQYF. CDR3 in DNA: TGTGCCAGCAGAGAATCGGGAGTGGAGACCCAGTACTTC.

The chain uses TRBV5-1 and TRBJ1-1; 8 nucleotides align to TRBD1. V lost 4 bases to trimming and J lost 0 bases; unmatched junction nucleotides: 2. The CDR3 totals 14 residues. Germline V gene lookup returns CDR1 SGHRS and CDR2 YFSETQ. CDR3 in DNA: TGCGCCAGCAGCCCGGGACAGGTGAACACTGAAGCTTTCTTT. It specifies CASSPGQVNTEAFF. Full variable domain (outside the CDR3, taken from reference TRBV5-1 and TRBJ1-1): KAGVTQTPRYLIKTRGQQVTLSCSPISGHRSVSWYQQTPGQGLQFLFEYFSETQRNKGNFPGRFSGRQFSNSRSEMNVSTLELGDSALYLCASSPGQVNTEAFFGQGTRLTVV.

CDR3 sequence: CASGLGTGGLTEAFF. As DNA, the CDR3 is TGTGCTAGTGGTTTGGGGACAGGGGGCCTCACTGAAGCTTTCTTT. This rearrangement joins TRBV12-5 to TRBJ1-1, with 11 bases aligning to TRBD1. The CDR3 runs 15 residues. Trimming took 1 base from V and 4 from J; bases not matched to a gene: 2. The germline gives CDR1 LGHNT, CDR2 FRNRAP.